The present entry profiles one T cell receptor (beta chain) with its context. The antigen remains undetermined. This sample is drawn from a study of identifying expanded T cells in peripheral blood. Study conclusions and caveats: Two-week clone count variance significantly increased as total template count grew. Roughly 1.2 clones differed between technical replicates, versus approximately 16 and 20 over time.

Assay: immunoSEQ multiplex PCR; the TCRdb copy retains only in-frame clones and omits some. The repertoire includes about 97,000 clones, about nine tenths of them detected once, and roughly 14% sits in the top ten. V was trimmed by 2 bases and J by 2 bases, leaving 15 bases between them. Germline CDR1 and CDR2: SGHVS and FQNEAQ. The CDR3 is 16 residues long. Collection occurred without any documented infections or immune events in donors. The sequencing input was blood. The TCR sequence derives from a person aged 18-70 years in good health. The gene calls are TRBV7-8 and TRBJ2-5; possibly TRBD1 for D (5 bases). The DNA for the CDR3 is TGTGCCAGCAGCTTATCGGCAGGGCCGGGTCAAGAGACCCAGTACTTC. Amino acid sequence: CASSLSAGPGQETQYF.